Below, 20 T cell receptor beta chains from the same sample are listed, as sequenced in a study of cytotoxic CD8 clonotypes in ibrutinib-treated CLL. Clones were read by immunoSEQ multiplex PCR, and TCRdb kept only the in-frame ones, dropping some. The sample holds about 140,000 clones, 70% to 90% seen once. The source was PBMCs, collected after 36 months of ibrutinib treatment. The receptors were sampled from a human donor with chronic lymphocytic leukemia.

The gene calls are TRBV6-1 and TRBJ2-7; 8 bases map to TRBD1. Germline V lookup: CDR1 MNHNS, CDR2 SASEGT. J gave up 5 bases and V 7 bases, and 13 bases lay outside the gene matches. CDR3 length equals 15 residues. Written as DNA, the CDR3 is TGTGCCAGCAAAACCTTGACAGGGGATCCCAACGAGCAGTACTTC. As protein: CASKTLTGDPNEQYF.

J is TRBJ2-7 and V is TRBV5-4, with 10 bases matching TRBD1. CDR1 is SGHNT, CDR2 YYREEE, per germline (reference sequence). This CDR3 spans 14 amino acids. V shed 2 bases and J 3 bases; nucleotides not matched to a gene: 2. CDR3 bases: TGTGCCAGCAGCTTCCGGGACAGGGGCTACGAGCAGTACTTC. It specifies CASSFRDRGYEQYF.

This clone has only one observation. The chain is built from TRBV11-2 and TRBJ2-2; D remains unclear. V lost 0 bases, J lost 4 bases, and 6 bases lay in between. Germline loops: CDR1 SGHAT, CDR2 FQNNGV. CDR3 length: 14 residues. Here the CDR3 reads CASSLDRVTGELFF. As DNA, the CDR3 is TGTGCCAGCAGCTTAGATAGGGTCACCGGGGAGCTGTTTTTT.

CDR3 in amino acids: CATRLVGEERTEAFF. In DNA form, the CDR3 reads TGCGCCACCAGACTCGTTGGGGAAGAGAGAACTGAAGCTTTCTTT. The V gene is TRBV10-2, the J gene TRBJ1-1; D gene unclear. The CDR3 spans 15 residues. V lost 10 bases, J lost 5 bases, and 23 bases lay in between. Looked up from germline, CDR1 is WSHSY and CDR2 is SAAADI.

The J gene is TRBJ1-1, the V gene TRBV7-3; tentatively, D is TRBD1 (5 bases). Germline V gives CDR1 SGHTA, CDR2 FQGTGA. The CDR3 consists of 17 residues. Trimming took 1 base from V and 1 from J, leaving 16 bases between them. This chain's CDR3 is CASSLKRRQTENTEAFF. In nucleotides, the CDR3 is TGTGCCAGCAGCTTAAAAAGGCGACAGACAGAGAACACTGAAGCTTTCTTT.

This sequence joins TRBV4-1 and TRBJ1-3, with D tentatively TRBD1 (5 bases). There are 18 residues in the CDR3. CDR1 and CDR2 (germline): MGHRA, YSYEKL. The V gene lost 1 base and the J gene lost 4 bases, with 20 bases spanning the gap. The CDR3 DNA sequence: TGCGCCAGCAGCCAAGTGTTACCCCGGGGGGGGGAAGGAAACACCATATATTTT. Its translation: CASSQVLPRGGEGNTIYF.

This clone is a singleton in its sample. V usage is TRBV5-1 and J usage is TRBJ2-3; D is unresolved. Germline V gene sequence: CDR1 SGHRS, CDR2 YFSETQ. This CDR3 comprises 11 residues. Trimming removed 3 bases from V and 6 bases from J, with 5 bases in between. The CDR3 spells CASSSWDTQYF. The CDR3 DNA follows: TGCGCCAGCAGCTCGTGGGATACGCAGTATTTT.

This clone was counted a single time. V usage is TRBV27 and J usage is TRBJ2-2; D not resolved. V shed 0 bases and J shed 8 bases, with 7 bases lying between them. The CDR3 length is 13 residues. The germline V gene encodes CDR1 MNHEY and CDR2 SMNVEV (reference sequence). CDR3 residues: CASSLSKPGELFF. Written as DNA, the CDR3 is TGTGCCAGCAGTTTATCGAAGCCTGGGGAGCTGTTTTTT.

The sample holds a few counts of this clone. The gene calls are TRBV19 and TRBJ1-1, with D perhaps TRBD1 (5 bases). The V gene lost 3 bases and the J gene lost 5 bases, with 19 bases spanning the gap. CDR1 and CDR2 from the germline V gene are LNHDA and SQIVND (reference sequence). This CDR3 has 16 residues. The CDR3 protein is CASSMSGGSFQTEAFF. In DNA, the CDR3 is TGTGCCAGTAGTATGAGTGGGGGATCCTTTCAGACTGAAGCTTTCTTT.

The chain uses TRBV4-1 and TRBJ2-2; the match to TRBD1 covers 10 bases. V trimming: 2 bases; J trimming: 4 bases; junction bases outside the gene matches: 7. Germline CDR1 is MGHRA and CDR2 is YSYEKL. This CDR3 has 17 residues. The CDR3 coding sequence is TGCGCCAGCAGCCAACCAGGAGGGACAGGGGTCACCGGGGAGCTGTTTTTT. Translating it yields CASSQPGGTGVTGELFF.

The chain employs TRBV18 and TRBJ2-2; either TRBD1 or TRBD2 may supply D (5 bases each). The germline gives CDR1 KGHSH, CDR2 LQKENI. The CDR3 length is 13 residues. V lost 0 bases to trimming and J lost 10 bases, with 9 bases between them. As DNA, the CDR3 is TGTGCCAGCTCACCACCGGGACCATCGGAGCTGTTTTTT. It is translated as CASSPPGPSELFF.

The sample holds one count of this clone. The CDR3 bases are TGCGCCAGCAGCCAAGTATGGGTAGTGCTAGCGGGACTCCAGGAGACCCAGTACTTC. Amino acids: CASSQVWVVLAGLQETQYF. This chain uses TRBV4-1 with TRBJ2-5; 9 nucleotides align to TRBD2. V lost 1 base to trimming and J lost 5 bases; unmatched junction nucleotides: 17. The germline V gene encodes CDR1 MGHRA and CDR2 YSYEKL. The CDR3 contains 19 residues.

A word on this clone: Within the sample, other DNA sequences also encode this same CDR3. The chain combines TRBV15 with TRBJ1-2; weak D call: TRBD1 (5 bases). V lost 3 bases and J lost 2, with 7 bases in between. The CDR3 sequence is 13 residues long. Germline V gene data show CDR1 as LNHNV and CDR2 as YYDKDF (reference sequence). The CDR3 here is CATSSGTNYGYTF. CDR3 sequence (DNA): TGTGCCACCAGCAGCGGGACGAACTATGGCTACACCTTC.

The chain combines TRBV5-1 with TRBJ2-1, with D unclear. The CDR3 has 14 residues. V lost 0 bases and J lost 7, with 11 bases in between. Germline values: CDR1 SGHRS, CDR2 YFSETQ. CDR3 region: CASSLGRTRNEQFF. Here the CDR3 DNA reads TGCGCCAGCAGCTTGGGGCGAACTCGGAATGAGCAGTTCTTC.

The rearrangement joins TRBV2 to TRBJ1-1; possible D gene TRBD1, 6 bases. Between the trimmed V and J ends, which lost 10 bases and 4 bases, there was a span of 13 bases. The germline V gene encodes CDR1 SNHLY and CDR2 FYNNEI. This CDR3 contains 12 residues. The CDR3 is CANTGFSTEAFF. The CDR3 nucleotides read TGTGCCAATACAGGGTTCTCCACTGAAGCTTTCTTT.

The gene calls are TRBV10-1 and TRBJ1-1; TRBD1 agrees at 8 bases. This CDR3 has 13 amino acids. Germline lookup yields CDR1 WNHNN and CDR2 SYGVQD (reference sequence). The trim removed 6 bases at V and 4 bases at J, leaving 4 bases unmatched. The CDR3 DNA follows: TGCGCCAGCAGGGACAGGGAGGCCACTGAAGCTTTCTTT. It encodes CASRDREATEAFF.

The chain couples TRBV7-3 to TRBJ2-1; 8 bases match TRBD2. The CDR3 extends over 17 amino acids. V lost 5 bases to trimming and J lost 6 bases; unmatched junction nucleotides: 15. Germline assignment: CDR1 SGHTA and CDR2 FQGTGA. CDR3 in amino acids: CASSPGSGTRILNEQFF. The CDR3, as DNA: TGTGCCAGCAGCCCGGGGAGTGGGACTAGGATTCTCAATGAGCAGTTCTTC.

The genes are TRBV9 and TRBJ2-5; TRBD1 agrees at 9 bases. Germline V gives CDR1 SGDLS, CDR2 YYNGEE. The CDR3 runs 14 residues. Trimming removed 3 bases from V and 5 bases from J; junction bases left unmatched: 5. CDR3 loop: CASSGGQGLETQYF. In nucleotides, the CDR3 is TGTGCCAGCAGCGGGGGACAGGGATTGGAGACCCAGTACTTC.

This CDR3 is CASSLGQLVEQYF. The DNA of the CDR3 is TGTGCCAGCAGTTTGGGGCAGCTGGTAGAGCAGTACTTC. The chain is built from TRBV28 and TRBJ2-7; possibly TRBD1 for D (5 bases). The CDR3 loop spans 13 amino acids. Germline values: CDR1 MDHEN, CDR2 SYDVKM. The germline V and J ends were trimmed by 3 bases and 7 bases, with 13 bases remaining between them.

The chain combines TRBV11-2 with TRBJ2-1; 9 bases are shared with TRBD2. With 5 bases clipped from V and 8 bases from J, the junction kept 19 bases outside the gene matches. Looked up from germline, CDR1 is SGHAT and CDR2 is FQNNGV. The CDR3 runs to 18 residues. In DNA, the CDR3 is TGTGCCAGCAGCCAAGAACCCCACGGGGCGGGGGGGTCTTATGAGCAGTTCTTC. It yields the protein CASSQEPHGAGGSYEQFF.